This T cell receptor beta chain comes out of a study of spatial heterogeneity in lung cancer. A unique molecular identifier was attached to every TCR cDNA molecule. A single record per CDR3 protein comes from TCRdb applying MiXCR to the 5' RACE reads. Of over 85,000 distinct CDR3 sequences listed, approximately 19% were seen once; the top ten hold 20% to 25%. This CDR3 is 12 amino acids long. Germline values: CDR1 DFQATT, CDR2 SNEGSKA (reference sequence). V was pared by 3 bases and J by 8 bases, with 10 bases between. General study points: Ubiquitous, expanded tumor-derived TCRs were more frequently observed in blood at resection than at follow-up.

Concerning this clonotype itself: Its target is not known.

Stated time point: blood at routine non-recurrence follow-up after resection. Whole RNA obtained from tumor, nontumor lung or frozen PBMC underwent sequencing without sorting. This chain uses TRBV20-1 with TRBJ1-4; no clear D gene. The source of this sequence is a male donor with early-stage non-small cell lung cancer. Source: PBMCs, taken at follow-up. This CDR3 reads CSASSRREKLFF. In DNA form, the CDR3 reads TGCAGTGCTAGTTCAAGGAGGGAAAAACTGTTTTTT.